A selection of T cell receptor beta chains follows, all from one sample in a study of early T cells in non-severe SARS-CoV-2 infection. From the 5' RACE reads, TCRdb called clonotypes with MiXCR, one entry per CDR3 protein. The data contain fewer than 55,000 distinct CDR3 sequences, approximately 11% of them singletons. Material: whole blood. The receptor source for this set is an adult who was a healthcare worker with PCR-confirmed SARS-CoV-2 infection or an uninfected control (not recorded which). Both conserved end residues are part of each CDR3. The D gene is left open where the match is weak.

TRBV5-6,17,TRBJ1-2,TRBD1,CASSLAERRGRRDGYTF
TRBV2,15,TRBJ2-3,.,CASSETPWGPDTQYF
TRBV6-2/TRBV6-3,15,TRBJ1-2,.,CASRVHGGGNYGYTF
TRBV20-1,15,TRBJ2-3,.,CSATPFGPSTDTQYF
TRBV29-1,17,TRBJ2-6,TRBD1,CSVEGTGAGAGANVLTF
TRBV20-1,13,TRBJ2-5,.,CSASPGQAETQYF
TRBV4-2,15,TRBJ1-5,.,CASSQTRQNNQPQHF
TRBV27,13,TRBJ2-7,.,CASSPLGNYEQYF
TRBV6-6,16,TRBJ1-6,.,CASSLGGSSYNSPLHF
TRBV7-2,14,TRBJ2-7,TRBD2,CASNSPREPYEQYF
TRBV6-2/TRBV6-3,12,TRBJ1-2,TRBD1,CASKTGYGGYTF
TRBV6-2/TRBV6-3,12,TRBJ2-1,.,CASSWSPHEQFF
TRBV19,18,TRBJ2-1,TRBD2,CASSPGTSGTSSYNEQFF
TRBV3-1,12,TRBJ2-7,.,CASTATGYEQYF
TRBV5-4,15,TRBJ2-5,TRBD1,CASSPPGQGRETQYF